The 24 T cell receptor beta chains presented below share a single source sample, sequenced in a study of OX40 agonist ivuxolimab in advanced cancers. Libraries were made using the immunoSEQ multiplex PCR assay. Held by TCRdb, this immuneACCESS table contains in-frame sequences only and omits some clones. Under half of the omission traces to an unresolved V gene where checked; the cause of the rest is unknown. This sample has tens of thousands of clones in its table, and 84% of those were observed once. In total, the top ten clones hold roughly 1.2% of the sample. This specimen consisted of CD4+ or CD8+ T cells sorted from blood, obtained in a trial of the OX40 agonist ivuxolimab. These receptor sequences come from an adult with an advanced solid tumor such as melanoma, head and neck, liver or kidney cancer.

Only one count was recorded for this clone. This chain links TRBV7-2 with TRBJ2-5, with D possibly being TRBD2 (6 bases). Germline assignment: CDR1 SGHTA and CDR2 FQGNSA. V gave up 2 bases and J gave up 3 bases, with 10 bases separating them. The length of the CDR3 is 14 residues. The chain's CDR3 is CASSLSSVEETQYF. CDR3 DNA: TGTGCCAGCAGCTTATCTAGCGTAGAAGAGACCCAGTACTTC.

Here the CDR3 reads CASSTGQTETQYF. CDR3 coding DNA: TGTGCCAGCAGCACCGGACAGACAGAGACCCAGTACTTC. V is TRBV7-2 and J is TRBJ2-5; D possibly corresponds to TRBD1 (6 bases). Germline lookup yields CDR1 SGHTA and CDR2 FQGNSA. The CDR3 contains 13 residues. Trimming shortened V by 5 bases and J by 4 bases, and 11 bases separated the two germline ends.

This sequence joins TRBV5-6 and TRBJ2-7; 8 bases line up with TRBD1. Germline values: CDR1 SGHDT, CDR2 YYEEEE. V trimming: 0 bases; J trimming: 5 bases; junction bases outside the gene matches: 13. The CDR3 contains 17 residues. CDR3 region: CASSLGGLGTGKDEQYF. In DNA form, the CDR3 reads TGTGCCAGCAGCTTGGGGGGACTCGGGACAGGTAAGGACGAGCAGTACTTC.

Only one count was recorded for this clone. V is TRBV11-2 and J is TRBJ1-2; 7 bases map to TRBD1. This CDR3 has 14 amino acids. The V segment lost 4 bases and the J segment 1 base; nucleotides outside the gene matches: 3. Per the germline V gene, CDR1 is SGHAT and CDR2 is FQNNGV. CDR3 region: CASSSGTDNYGYTF. As DNA, the CDR3 is TGTGCCAGCAGCTCAGGGACAGATAACTATGGCTACACCTTC.

CDR3: CASSLSAGAGEQYF. The CDR3, as DNA: TGTGCCAGCAGCTTATCGGCAGGGGCGGGCGAGCAGTACTTC. The chain recombines TRBV7-6 with TRBJ2-7, with D possibly being TRBD1 (6 bases). From germline, CDR1 is SGHVS and CDR2 FNYEAQ. V lost 2 bases and J 6 bases, leaving 14 bases between the germline ends. This CDR3 is built from 14 residues.

The rearrangement joins TRBV6-5 to TRBJ1-2; D might be TRBD1 (6 bases). CDR1 and CDR2 from the germline V gene are MNHEY and SVGAGI. Trimming removed 2 bases at V and 4 bases at J, with 8 bases between. The CDR3 is 13 residues long. The chain's CDR3 is CASSYRGGYGYTF. As DNA, the CDR3 is TGTGCCAGCAGTTACAGAGGGGGCTATGGCTACACCTTC.

This clone came up a few times. The rearrangement joins TRBV5-1 to TRBJ2-7; no clear D gene. The ends were cut back, 0 bases at V and 7 bases at J, with 5 bases in the middle. The CDR3 extends over 11 amino acids. Per the germline V gene, CDR1 is SGHRS and CDR2 is YFSETQ. CDR3 DNA sequence: TGCGCCAGCAGCTTGGAGCAGGAGCAGTACTTC. The encoded protein is CASSLEQEQYF.

The rearrangement uses TRBV7-6 and TRBJ2-7; maybe TRBD1 (5 bases). V lost 1 base and J 4 bases, leaving 17 bases between the germline ends. The CDR3 consists of 16 residues. The germline V gene has CDR1 SGHVS and CDR2 FNYEAQ. CDR3 nucleotide sequence: TGTGCCAGCAGCTTAGGCTATGGCGTGGGGCGGTACGAGCAGTACTTC. Translating it yields CASSLGYGVGRYEQYF.

DNA of the CDR3: TGTGCCAGCAGCAGGGACACAGATACGCAGTATTTT. As protein: CASSRDTDTQYF. V is TRBV5-6 and J is TRBJ2-3; D is uncertain. CDR3 length: 12 amino acids. Trimming cost V 4 bases and J 2 bases, with 5 bases left between them. Per germline, CDR1 SGHDT and CDR2 YYEEEE. Combining the CDR3 with reference TRBV5-6 and TRBJ2-3 gives the whole variable domain DAGVTQSPTHLIKTRGQQVTLRCSPKSGHDTVSWYQQALGQGPQFIFQYYEEEERQRGNFPDRFSGHQFPNYSSELNVNALLLGDSALYLCASSRDTDTQYFGPGTRLTVL.

The gene calls are TRBV5-1 and TRBJ2-4; 7 bases align to TRBD1. The length of the CDR3 is 18 residues. V trimming: 4 bases; J trimming: 3 bases; junction bases outside the gene matches: 16. Per the germline V gene, CDR1 is SGHRS and CDR2 is YFSETQ. This CDR3 reads CASSPRQGHGVGKNIQYF. The CDR3 bases are TGCGCCAGCAGCCCGAGACAGGGACACGGGGTCGGCAAAAACATTCAGTACTTC.

The gene calls are TRBV27 and TRBJ1-2; 8 nucleotides align to TRBD1. With V trimmed by 6 bases and J by 4 bases, 7 bases remained unmatched. The germline CDR1 and CDR2 sequences are MNHEY and SMNVEV (reference sequence). This CDR3 contains 14 residues. CDR3 DNA: TGTGCCAGCAGCCCCAAGCAGGGGGCCTATGGCTACACCTTC. It yields the protein CASSPKQGAYGYTF.

A word on this clone: The junction and the germline gene differ at one end; a read error may be behind it. The J gene is TRBJ1-4, the V gene TRBV4-3; 9 bases align to TRBD1. The CDR3 sequence is 17 residues long. Per the germline V gene, CDR1 is LGHNA and CDR2 is YSLEER. CDR3 residues: CASSRLITQGADEELFF. CDR3 DNA: TGCGCCAGCAGCCGGCTCATTACACAGGGGGCGGATGAAGAACTGTTTTTT.

The CDR3 loop reads CASSQAPSDGGLSYEQYF. The DNA of the CDR3 is TGCGCCAGCAGCCAAGCACCGTCGGACGGGGGTTTGTCCTACGAGCAGTACTTC. This chain links TRBV4-1 with TRBJ2-7, with D perhaps TRBD2 (6 bases). Trimming took 1 base from V and 1 from J, leaving 20 bases between them. This CDR3 comprises 18 residues. The V gene's germline CDR1 is MGHRA and CDR2 YSYEKL.

The chain links TRBV15 to TRBJ2-2, with TRBD1 as a possible D gene (6 bases). The CDR3 contains 15 residues. Germline V CDR1 and CDR2: LNHNV, YYDKDF (reference sequence). V shed 1 base and J shed 6 bases, with 12 bases lying between them. Written as DNA, the CDR3 is TGTGCCACCAGCAGAGTGTCAGGGGCAGCCGGGGAGCTGTTTTTT. As protein: CATSRVSGAAGELFF.

This clone has a single count. J is TRBJ2-3 and V is TRBV5-1; the D is unclear. Germline CDR1 SGHRS, CDR2 YFSETQ. The CDR3 spans 13 residues. Trimming removed 3 bases from V and 2 bases from J, with 7 bases in between. The CDR3 nucleotides are TGCGCCAGCAGCTCAACCCCCACAGATACGCAGTATTTT. It encodes CASSSTPTDTQYF.

This chain joins TRBV9 and TRBJ2-3; 10 nucleotides match TRBD2. The CDR3 has 16 residues. The J segment lost 0 bases and the V segment lost 4 bases, leaving 5 bases of the junction unmatched. Germline V CDR1 and CDR2: SGDLS, YYNGEE. CDR3 sequence reads: CASSPLTSGSTDTQYF. CDR3 in DNA: TGTGCCAGCAGCCCATTGACTAGCGGGAGCACAGATACGCAGTATTTT. Filled out from reference TRBV9 and TRBJ2-3, the complete variable domain reads DSGVTQTPKHLITATGQRVTLRCSPRSGDLSVYWYQQSLDQGLQFLIQYYNGEERAKGNILERFSAQQFPDLHSELNLSSLELGDSALYFCASSPLTSGSTDTQYFGPGTRLTVL.

This clone has more than one count but fewer than ten. Here the CDR3 reads CASGQGASGNTIYF. CDR3 coding DNA: TGTGCCAGCGGACAGGGGGCATCTGGAAACACCATATATTTT. This chain connects TRBV19 to TRBJ1-3; 11 bases agree with TRBD1. The germline V gene encodes CDR1 LNHDA and CDR2 SQIVND (reference sequence). The V and J ends lost 9 bases and 1 base, in that order; junction bases with no gene match: 2. This CDR3 has 14 amino acids.

In its sample, this clone was seen a few times. The J gene is TRBJ2-3, the V gene TRBV5-5; D not resolved. V lost 7 bases, J lost 1 base, and 19 bases lay in between. Germline V gene data show CDR1 as SGHKS and CDR2 as YYEKEE (reference sequence). CDR3 size: 16 residues. CDR3 bases: TGTGCCAGCCTGCAGCTTATCAGCAGAGGCACAGATACGCAGTATTTT. This gives the protein CASLQLISRGTDTQYF.

This clone was seen a handful of times. The rearrangement uses TRBV4-3 and TRBJ1-2; 11 bases map to TRBD1. Trimming took 7 bases from V and 7 from J; bases not matched to a gene: 5. This CDR3 contains 13 residues. In germline, CDR1 is LGHNA, CDR2 YSLEER. The CDR3 sequence is CASNDGTGGGYTF. DNA of the CDR3: TGCGCCAGCAACGACGGGACAGGGGGTGGCTACACCTTC.

The J gene is TRBJ2-3, the V gene TRBV10-3; TRBD2 might be the D (6 bases). CDR1 is ENHRY, CDR2 SYGVKD, per germline. V was shortened by 10 bases and J by 3 bases, with 8 bases between the two germline ends. The CDR3 consists of 11 residues. CDR3 coding DNA: TGTGCCAGCGGGGAAACAGATACGCAGTATTTT. Translated, it gives CASGETDTQYF.

This clone appeared once. The V and J genes are TRBV4-3 and TRBJ2-3; possibly TRBD2 for D (7 bases). V lost 0 bases and J 4 bases, leaving 17 bases between the germline ends. Germline V gene sequence: CDR1 LGHNA, CDR2 YSLEER. The CDR3 covers 17 residues. CDR3: CASSQDLGGGIADTQYF. CDR3 DNA: TGCGCCAGCAGCCAAGATTTAGGGGGGGGAATCGCAGATACGCAGTATTTT.

This sequence joins TRBV2 and TRBJ1-5; 8 nucleotides line up with TRBD1. The CDR3 covers 15 residues. Germline CDR1 SNHLY, CDR2 FYNNEI. After removal of 5 bases from V and 4 bases from J, the junction contained 7 bases not matched to a gene. CDR3 DNA: TGTGCCAGCAGTTTCGCGGACAGGGTTAATCAGCCCCAGCATTTT. It encodes CASSFADRVNQPQHF.

This clone was seen a single time. V and J are TRBV9 and TRBJ1-5, with 11 bases identical to TRBD1. Losses at the gene ends were 2 bases for V and 4 bases for J; bases not matched to a gene: 5. In germline, CDR1 is SGDLS, CDR2 YYNGEE. The CDR3 length is 16 residues. The CDR3 DNA reads as TGTGCCAGCAGCGTCGGGACAGGGGGAGGTAATCAGCCCCAGCATTTT. Protein product: CASSVGTGGGNQPQHF.

The rearrangement links TRBV9 to TRBJ2-2, with 10 nucleotides matching TRBD2. The CDR3 sequence is 17 residues long. The germline V gene has CDR1 SGDLS and CDR2 YYNGEE. After removal of 2 bases from V and 6 bases from J, the junction contained 10 bases not matched to a gene. The DNA of the CDR3 is TGTGCCAGCAGCGTTGCTAGCGGGGGCTGGGGGTCCGGGGAGCTGTTTTTT. Encoded protein: CASSVASGGWGSGELFF.